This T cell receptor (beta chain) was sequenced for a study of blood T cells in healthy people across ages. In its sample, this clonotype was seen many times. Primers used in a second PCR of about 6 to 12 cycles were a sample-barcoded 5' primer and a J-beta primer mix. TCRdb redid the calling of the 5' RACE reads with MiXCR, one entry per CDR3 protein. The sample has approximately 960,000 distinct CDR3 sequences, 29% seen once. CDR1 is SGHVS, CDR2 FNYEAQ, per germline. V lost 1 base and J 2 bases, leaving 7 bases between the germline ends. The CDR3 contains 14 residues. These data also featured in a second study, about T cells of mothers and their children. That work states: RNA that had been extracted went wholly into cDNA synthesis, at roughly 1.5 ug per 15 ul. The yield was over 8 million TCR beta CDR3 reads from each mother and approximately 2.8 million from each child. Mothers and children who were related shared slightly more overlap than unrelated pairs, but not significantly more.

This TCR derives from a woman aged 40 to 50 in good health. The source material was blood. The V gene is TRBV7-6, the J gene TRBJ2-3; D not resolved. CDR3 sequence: CASSLEGYTDTQYF. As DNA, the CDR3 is TGTGCCAGCAGCTTAGAAGGCTACACAGATACGCAGTATTTT.